Here is one TCR beta chain with its context. Its antigen is undetermined. This sample was taken from a study of T cell responses to AZD1222 COVID-19 vaccine. Study-wide results and limits: Females outnumbered males among donors, who were mostly white British; clonal diversity was possibly underestimated.

Trimming shortened V by 1 base and J by 4 bases, and 13 bases separated the two germline ends. The CDR3 covers 15 residues. The germline V gene encodes CDR1 SEHNR and CDR2 FQNEAQ (reference sequence). Here immunoSEQ multiplex PCR was the method, and the copy in TCRdb shows in-frame clones only, minus some. The repertoire holds 120,000 or so clones, with more than 85% as singletons. The receptor comes from an adult in good health. Sequencing used peripheral blood, obtained on day 0 of AZD1222 vaccination. The genes are TRBV7-9 and TRBJ1-2; TRBD1 is a possible D gene (6 bases). The CDR3, as DNA: TGTGCCAGCAGCTTAGGAGGGGGTTTAACCTATGGCTACACCTTC. It yields the protein CASSLGGGLTYGYTF.